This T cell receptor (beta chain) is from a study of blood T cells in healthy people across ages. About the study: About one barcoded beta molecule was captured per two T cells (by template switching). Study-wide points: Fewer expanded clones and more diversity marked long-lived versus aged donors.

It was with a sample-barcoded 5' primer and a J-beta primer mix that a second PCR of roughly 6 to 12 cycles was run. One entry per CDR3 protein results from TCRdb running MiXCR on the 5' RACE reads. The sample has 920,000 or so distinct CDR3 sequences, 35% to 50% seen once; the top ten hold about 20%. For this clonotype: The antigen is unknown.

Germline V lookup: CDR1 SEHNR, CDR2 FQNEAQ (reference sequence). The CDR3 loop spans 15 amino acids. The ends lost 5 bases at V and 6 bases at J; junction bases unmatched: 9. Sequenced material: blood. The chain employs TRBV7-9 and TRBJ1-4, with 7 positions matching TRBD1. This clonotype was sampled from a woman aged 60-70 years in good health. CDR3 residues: CASSAALTGHEKLFF. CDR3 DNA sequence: TGTGCCAGCAGCGCGGCGCTGACAGGGCATGAAAAACTGTTTTTT.